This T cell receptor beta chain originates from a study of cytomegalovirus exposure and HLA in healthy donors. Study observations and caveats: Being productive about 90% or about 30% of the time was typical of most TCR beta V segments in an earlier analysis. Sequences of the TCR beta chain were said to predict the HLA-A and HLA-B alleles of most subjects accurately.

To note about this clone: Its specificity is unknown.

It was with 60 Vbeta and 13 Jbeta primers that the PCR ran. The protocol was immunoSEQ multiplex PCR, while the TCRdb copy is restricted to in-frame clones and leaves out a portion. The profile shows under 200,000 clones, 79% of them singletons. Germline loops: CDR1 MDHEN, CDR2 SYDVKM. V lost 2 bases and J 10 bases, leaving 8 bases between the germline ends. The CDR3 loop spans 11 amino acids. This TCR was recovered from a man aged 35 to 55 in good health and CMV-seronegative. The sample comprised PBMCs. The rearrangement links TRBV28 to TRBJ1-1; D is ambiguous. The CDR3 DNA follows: TGTGCCAGCAGTTTAACAACCCGAGCTTTCTTT. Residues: CASSLTTRAFF.